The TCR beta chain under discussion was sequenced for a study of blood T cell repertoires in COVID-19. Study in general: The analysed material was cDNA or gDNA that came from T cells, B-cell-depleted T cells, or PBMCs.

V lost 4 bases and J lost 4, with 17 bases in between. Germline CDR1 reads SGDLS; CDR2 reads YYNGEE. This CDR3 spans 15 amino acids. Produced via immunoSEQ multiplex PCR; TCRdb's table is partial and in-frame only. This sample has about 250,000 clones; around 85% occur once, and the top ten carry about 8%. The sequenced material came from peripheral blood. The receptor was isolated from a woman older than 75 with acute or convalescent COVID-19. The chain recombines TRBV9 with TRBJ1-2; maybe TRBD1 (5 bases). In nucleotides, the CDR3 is TGTGCCAGCAGCCCTCAGGGTCCTTCTAGCTATGGCTACACCTTC. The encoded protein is CASSPQGPSSYGYTF.